The 12 T cell receptor beta chains below all came from one sample that was sequenced in a study of blood T cell repertoires in COVID-19. The method was immunoSEQ multiplex PCR; TCRdb's version includes in-frame clones alone and lacks a portion of them. Counted here are 190,000 or so clones, around nine tenths occurring once; the ten biggest clones make up 2.7%. Material for sequencing was peripheral blood. These receptors came from a man in his forties with active or convalescent COVID-19.

The chain joins TRBV24-1 to TRBJ2-3; 9 positions agree with TRBD2. Germline CDR1 is KGHDR and CDR2 is SFDVKD. Unmatched junction bases numbered 8, after V lost 5 bases and J lost 6 bases. This CDR3 has 15 residues. CDR3 protein: CATSGVAGALDTQYF. The DNA of the CDR3 is TGTGCCACCAGTGGGGTAGCGGGGGCATTGGATACGCAGTATTTT.

The chain joins TRBV3-1 (or the pseudogene TRBV3-2) to TRBJ1-6, with 8 nucleotides matching TRBD1. V was pared by 4 bases and J by 7 bases, with 6 bases of the junction left unmatched. From germline, CDR1 is LGHDT and CDR2 YNNKEL (reference sequence). The CDR3 spans 15 residues. DNA for the CDR3: TGTGCCAGCAGCCTAGGACAGGGTGTAAATTCACCCCTCCACTTT. It is translated as CASSLGQGVNSPLHF.

The rearrangement uses TRBV9 and TRBJ1-5, with unresolved D. CDR1 and CDR2 (germline): SGDLS, YYNGEE. The CDR3 length is 13 residues. Trimming removed 3 bases at V and 2 bases at J, with 6 bases between. The CDR3 bases are TGTGCCAGCAGCGCTATGGGCAATCAGCCCCAGCATTTT. Translated, it gives CASSAMGNQPQHF.

In DNA form, the CDR3 reads TGTGCCAGCAGGCACGGAGGGCGGAACACTGAAGCTTTCTTT. It codes for CASRHGGRNTEAFF. This chain uses TRBV28 with TRBJ1-1; D is undetermined. Germline lookup yields CDR1 MDHEN and CDR2 SYDVKM. Trimming cost V 6 bases and J 1 base, with 12 bases left between them. The CDR3 consists of 14 residues. The entire variable domain, with the rest obtained from reference TRBV28 and TRBJ1-1, is as follows: DVKVTQSSRYLVKRTGEKVFLECVQDMDHENMFWYRQDPGLGLRLIYFSYDVKMKEKGDIPEGYSVSREKKERFSLILESASTNQTSMYLCASRHGGRNTEAFFGQGTRLTVV.

The chain combines TRBV30 with TRBJ1-1; no firm D call. The CDR3 spans 13 residues. V shed 7 bases and J shed 0 bases, with 12 bases lying between them. The germline CDR1 and CDR2 sequences are GTSNPN and SVGIG (reference sequence). The CDR3 region has the DNA TGTGCCTCCAACAGAAACTTGAACACTGAAGCTTTCTTT. Protein: CASNRNLNTEAFF.

This clone showed up just once. The chain joins TRBV25-1 to TRBJ1-1; D remains unclear. The CDR3 runs 12 residues. Germline CDR1 is MGHDK and CDR2 is SYGVNS. V dropped 5 bases and J dropped 7 bases, with 11 bases sitting between them. The CDR3: CASSHAGFEAFF. The CDR3 DNA reads as TGTGCCAGCAGTCATGCCGGGTTTGAAGCTTTCTTT. Variable domain in full (rest from reference TRBV25-1 and TRBJ1-1): EADIYQTPRYLVIGTGKKITLECSQTMGHDKMYWYQQDPGMELHLIHYSYGVNSTEKGDLSSESTVSRIRTEHFPLTLESARPSHTSQYLCASSHAGFEAFFGQGTRLTVV.

V is TRBV11-3 and J is TRBJ1-2; 7 nucleotides match TRBD1. From germline, CDR1 is SGHNT and CDR2 YENEEA. CDR3 size: 16 residues. Unmatched junction bases numbered 7, after V lost 2 bases and J lost 1 base. The CDR3 region is CASSLHPGTDNYGYTF. CDR3 sequence (DNA): TGTGCCAGCAGCTTACACCCGGGGACAGATAACTATGGCTACACCTTC.

J is TRBJ1-2 and V is TRBV7-9; D is possibly TRBD1 (5 bases). Trimming cost V 5 bases and J 4 bases, with 14 bases left between them. This CDR3 has 14 residues. CDR1 SEHNR and CDR2 FQNEAQ come from the germline V gene (reference sequence). The DNA of the CDR3 is TGTGCCAGCAGCCTTGGGACTTCGCCCTATGGCTACACCTTC. It yields the protein CASSLGTSPYGYTF.

This clone occurred a few times. The chain uses TRBV18 and TRBJ2-5; D uncertain. V was pared by 2 bases and J by 1 base, with 8 bases between. The CDR3 loop spans 14 amino acids. Germline CDR1 reads KGHSH; CDR2 reads LQKENI. The CDR3 DNA reads as TGTGCCAGCTCACCAGGCGGATTCCAAGAGACCCAGTACTTC. It translates to CASSPGGFQETQYF.

This clone was detected only once. The same CDR3 is also encoded by other DNA sequences in this sample. The rearrangement links TRBV30 to TRBJ2-3, with D uncertain. With 0 bases removed from V and 3 bases from J, the gap between germline ends came to 4 bases. In germline, CDR1 is GTSNPN, CDR2 SVGIG (reference sequence). The CDR3 is made up of 12 amino acids. The CDR3 nucleotides are TGTGCCTGGAGTGTGAGGACAGATACGCAGTATTTT. Amino acid sequence: CAWSVRTDTQYF.

This chain joins TRBV11-1 and TRBJ2-3; no clear D. The CDR3 is 12 residues long. V dropped 5 bases and J dropped 2 bases, with 5 bases sitting between them. CDR1 and CDR2 (germline): SGHAT, FQDESV (reference sequence). The CDR3 spells CASSTTTDTQYF. The CDR3 DNA sequence: TGTGCCAGCAGCACTACCACAGATACGCAGTATTTT.

The gene calls are TRBV7-3 and TRBJ2-1; D uncertain. Germline lookup yields CDR1 SGHTA and CDR2 FQGTGA. V shed 5 bases and J shed 7 bases, with 6 bases lying between them. The CDR3 covers 11 residues. The CDR3 bases are TGTGCCAGCAGCCCCAGGAATGAGCAGTTCTTC. It encodes CASSPRNEQFF. Drawing the rest from reference TRBV7-3 and TRBJ2-1, the complete variable domain is GAGVSQTPSNKVTEKGKYVELRCDPISGHTALYWYRQSLGQGPEFLIYFQGTGAADDSGLPNDRFFAVRPEGSVSTLKIQRTERGDSAVYLCASSPRNEQFFGPGTRLTVL.